These 3 T cell receptor beta chains were sequenced from one sample in a study of shared clonotypes between healthy human individuals (TCRdb year 2020). Library preparation employed the immunoSEQ multiplex PCR assay. The table comes from immuneACCESS by way of TCRdb, which keeps in-frame sequences with V and J called. Part of the clones is missing from these tables; in studies checked, under half for an unresolved V gene and the rest for unknown reasons. This sample is represented by just over 2,000,000 clones; about 95% of them were singletons. The ten top clones hold around 1.1% of the sample. CD8 naive samples were CD45RO-negative cells positively selected for CCR7, giving a CD45RA+CCR7+ population that excluded TemRA cells. Sequencing input: naive CD8+ T cells sorted from blood. The label giving this sample's cell subset or site can be read as: CD45RA+CCR7+. These receptors were taken from a man between 18 and 35 years old in good health.

The gene calls are TRBV6-1 and TRBJ1-2; 8 nucleotides line up with TRBD1. The CDR3 has 16 amino acids. The trim removed 4 bases at V and 4 bases at J, leaving 11 bases unmatched. Germline CDR1 is MNHNS and CDR2 is SASEGT. The CDR3: CASSVDRVVWGYGYTF. CDR3 nucleotides: TGTGCCAGCAGTGTGGACAGGGTAGTTTGGGGCTATGGCTACACCTTC.

The chain has TRBV21-1 and TRBJ2-7; the table's D call, TRBD1, has no DNA check behind it. TRBV21-1 is assigned pseudogene status. The CDR3 runs to 13 residues. This CDR3 is CASRSEGAYEQYF. The CDR3 DNA reads TGTGCCAGCAGGAGCGAGGGGGCCTACGAGCAGTACTTC.

The genes are TRBV2 and TRBJ2-1, with D perhaps matching TRBD1 or TRBD2 (5 bases each). Trimming left V 4 bases short and J 4 bases short, with 11 bases between. Germline V gene lookup returns CDR1 SNHLY and CDR2 FYNNEI. The CDR3 spans 14 residues. The CDR3 nucleotides are TGTGCCAGCAGTGGACTACAGGAGTACAATGAGCAGTTCTTC. This codes for CASSGLQEYNEQFF.